This TCR beta chain is drawn from a study of T cell responses to AZD1222 COVID-19 vaccine. Note on this clone: Its antigen is not identified.

Study-wide points: Spike was spanned by vaccine-associated CD4 TCRs, which were dominant at 160-218 and 743-854. Among those given AZD1222, only five or six were seropositive at baseline. In a largely white British group with more females than males, clonal diversity was possibly underestimated.

TCRdb keeps only in-frame clones here, not all; method: immunoSEQ multiplex PCR. The sample has around 260,000 clones, 80% to 95% seen once; the top ten hold less than 0.65%. V shed 3 bases, J shed 3 bases, and the junction held 6 bases outside the gene matches. This CDR3 has 17 amino acids. Germline values: CDR1 DFQATT, CDR2 SNEGSKA (reference sequence). This sequence originates from an adult in good health. V is TRBV20-1 and J is TRBJ2-3; 16 bases match TRBD2. Specimen: peripheral blood, collected on day 0 of AZD1222 vaccination. CDR3 residues: CSASRPGLAGGTDTQYF. The DNA of the CDR3 is TGCAGTGCTAGTCGGCCGGGACTAGCGGGAGGGACAGATACGCAGTATTTT.